The sequence of this T cell receptor beta chain was determined in a study of TIL therapy for anti-PD-1-resistant metastatic lung cancer. Time point described: pre-treatment sample, taken before nivolumab and TIL therapy. Most excised metastases sampled were pleural nodules or supraclavicular lymph nodes. The immunoSEQ assay was v3. Sequencing was performed with immunoSEQ multiplex PCR; in TCRdb, only in-frame clones are kept and a portion is missing. The sample contains about 10,000 clones, around three fifths of which appear only once. Germline V lookup: CDR1 MNHEY, CDR2 SVGAGI. The CDR3 is made up of 15 amino acids. V lost 0 bases, J lost 7 bases, and 4 bases stayed unmatched. In this sample, this clone turned up a few times.

The material sequenced was tumor tissue, taken at baseline. The chain links TRBV6-5 to TRBJ2-2; 8 bases are a match to TRBD1. The clonotype comes from a person aged 25-79 years with non-small cell lung cancer. CDR3 bases: TGTGCCAGCAGTTACTCTGGACAGGGTGTCGGGGAGCTGTTTTTT. This translates into CASSYSGQGVGELFF.